This T cell receptor (beta chain) emerged from a study of identical twins (dated by TCRdb to 2016 to 2017). About the study as a whole: To test whether fetal clonotypes persist, the study used deep sequencing on TCR alpha and beta repertoires from monozygotic twins, unrelated adults of various ages, and cord blood. To rule out contamination, replicate twin experiments were performed at different times with different library preparation protocols. Findings and caveats that apply to the study as a whole: Invariant T cells such as MAIT and iNKT could partly confound zero-insertion analyses, though diverse VJ usage argued against this for most clonotypes. The excess sharing between twins in beta out-of-frame sequences was weaker because fewer shared sequences reduced the signal-to-noise ratio. Conclusions relied on cross-sectional statistical analysis, since the same donors could not be followed over many years. Out-of-frame TCR alpha sharing in monozygotic twins was systematically underestimated by recombination models, whereas sharing between unrelated individuals was in agreement with the recombination models. Fewer insertions were carried by abundant cord blood beta clonotypes, a similar but weaker trend appeared in young adult naive repertoires, and no such trend appeared in memory repertoires. Compared with coincidental sharing between unrelated individuals, out-of-frame TCR alpha sequences shared between twins had an excess of sequences with low generation probability.

Every donor in the study was a healthy Caucasian. Three pairs of female monozygotic twins, all aged 18 to 29 years, were included in the twin cohort. The RNA used for TCR libraries was isolated from peripheral blood mononuclear cells. Taken from the germline V gene (reference sequence), the CDR1 and CDR2 loops are LGHDT and YNNKEL. At the junction V is shortened by 0 bases and J by 6 bases; bases outside the gene matches: 6. The CDR3, from cysteine to phenylalanine, totals 17 residues. The DNA shown is the 51-base CDR3, in frame from base 1. Comments on this clonotype: Its antigen specificity is not known. Base qualities are not recorded, but no much larger clone differs from it by a single base.

Library method: 5' RACE. Reads for this sample came from an Illumina HiSeq 2000. A universal primer binding site was added through template switching, and the final cDNA carried a unique molecular identifier so that TCR cDNA molecules could be counted accurately. First-strand cDNA for TCR alpha and beta chains was synthesized from specific primers in the conserved constant-segment region. To control for contamination, each cDNA library was double barcoded with a SMART-Mk sample barcode plus Illumina barcodes. Two successive PCR steps introduced TruSeq adapter sequences along with Illumina sample barcodes. TCR alpha and beta cDNA libraries were sequenced on the Illumina HiSeq platform with custom primers. The study's own analysis went as follows. Unique molecular identifiers were extracted from raw reads with MiGEC, and CDR3 positions were determined with MiXCR. Recombination models were inferred per individual with the repgenHMM and IGoR tools using an EM algorithm. Shared clonotypes were analyzed with the tcR package in R, and sharing was normalized by the product of cloneset sizes. To study raw recombination without the effects of thymic and clonal selection, out-of-frame nonproductive sequences were analyzed. TCRdb passed the public sequencing reads through fastp at Q25 and MiXCR, retaining productive beta sequences. Identical CDR3 protein sequences are pooled into one entry, listed with their most common genes and DNA. These V and J calls originate from TCRdb's pipeline instead of the authors' own analysis. The sample table contains about 720,000 distinct CDR3 sequences; only one count was recorded for around 8.6% of them. Around 0.98% of the sample is held by the ten biggest clonotypes.

These data were also filed under a second study, of yellow fever vaccine responses in identical twins. As the second publication notes: According to the authors, in identical twins the way T cells responded to vaccination appeared partly convergent and partly personalized. Focusing on identical twins, the study followed the T cell clones that responded to the vaccine, and did so with precision.

The V gene is TRBV3-1 and the J gene is TRBJ2-1; 12 bases in the junction line up with TRBD2. Sequenced sample: PBMCs. The receptor's source is a woman aged 18-30 years in good health. In nucleotide form, the sequence is TGTGCCAGCAGCCAAGAACTAGCGGGGGGTCTCCTCAATGAGCAGTTCTTC. Its protein is CASSQELAGGLLNEQFF.